This T cell receptor (beta chain) was captured by sequencing in a study of CD8+CD57+ T cells in acquired aplastic anemia. Using genomic DNA as the template, TCR beta VDJ and CDR3 profiling was carried out. TCRdb re-derived calls from the reads in MiXCR, one entry per CDR3 protein. Altogether some 210,000 distinct CDR3 sequences are present, around 60% being singletons, with the ten largest covering less than 30%. Per the germline V gene, CDR1 is MGHRA and CDR2 is YSYEKL. V lost 10 bases to trimming and J lost 0 bases; unmatched junction nucleotides: 9. CDR3 length equals 15 residues. Sequenced input: sorted CD4+, CD8+, or CD8+CD57+ T cells (not recorded which) from PBMCs. This clonotype was sampled from a human donor in good health. The chain is built from TRBV4-1 and TRBJ2-7, with TRBD2 matching over 10 bases. The CDR3 DNA is TGCGCCACGCGACTAGCGGGTCATTACTCCTACGAGCAGTACTTC. As protein: CATRLAGHYSYEQYF.